The 23 T cell receptor beta chains in this list originate from one sample, sequenced in a study of blood T cell repertoires in COVID-19. Profiling relied on immunoSEQ multiplex PCR, and the TCRdb table lists in-frame clones only, not all of them. The data show about 76,000 clones, around 91% seen once. Specimen: peripheral blood. The source is a human donor in a cohort sampled during active COVID-19.

The V gene is TRBV19, the J gene TRBJ1-1; 11 nucleotides agree with TRBD1. The CDR3 is 16 residues long. Per the germline V gene, CDR1 is LNHDA and CDR2 is SQIVND (reference sequence). The ends lost 7 bases at V and 4 bases at J; junction bases unmatched: 11. CDR3 in amino acids: CASTGQGAGMVTEAFF. CDR3 DNA: TGTGCCAGTACTGGACAGGGGGCGGGGATGGTCACTGAAGCTTTCTTT.

The gene calls are TRBV27 and TRBJ2-7; D unclear. This CDR3 spans 14 amino acids. Germline loops: CDR1 MNHEY, CDR2 SMNVEV (reference sequence). V was shortened by 1 base and J by 0 bases, with 7 bases between the two germline ends. The CDR3 sequence: CASSLLQDSYEQYF. Here the CDR3 DNA reads TGTGCCAGCAGTTTATTGCAGGACTCCTACGAGCAGTACTTC.

The genes are TRBV24-1 and TRBJ2-2, with 10 positions matching TRBD1. Germline lookup yields CDR1 KGHDR and CDR2 SFDVKD. The V segment lost 4 bases and the J segment 9 bases; nucleotides outside the gene matches: 4. The CDR3 extends over 14 amino acids. The CDR3 DNA is TGTGCCACCAGTGAGGGGACAGGGGAACGGGAGCTGTTTTTT. The encoded protein is CATSEGTGERELFF.

This clone has a single count. This rearrangement joins TRBV12-5 to TRBJ2-2, with 10 bases fitting TRBD2. Germline lookup yields CDR1 LGHNT and CDR2 FRNRAP. V was clipped by 3 bases and J by 4 bases; unmatched bases: 8. The CDR3 covers 17 residues. CDR3 in amino acids: CASGFLLAGAPTGELFF. DNA of the CDR3: TGTGCTAGTGGTTTCCTGCTAGCGGGGGCGCCCACCGGGGAGCTGTTTTTT.

This chain uses TRBV5-1 with TRBJ1-4; D might be TRBD1 (6 bases). CDR3 length equals 19 residues. The V gene's germline CDR1 is SGHRS and CDR2 YFSETQ. V lost 1 base and J lost 0, with 19 bases in between. CDR3 bases: TGCGCCAGCAGCTTGACATACACAGGGAAGGACTCAACTAATGAAAAACTGTTTTTT. This codes for CASSLTYTGKDSTNEKLFF.

The J gene is TRBJ2-5, the V gene TRBV6-1; D is ambiguous. The CDR3 has 14 residues. From germline, CDR1 is MNHNS and CDR2 SASEGT. Deletions cut 1 base from V and 2 bases from J, with 8 bases between. The CDR3 is CASSEVAQQETQYF. CDR3 DNA sequence: TGTGCCAGCAGTGAAGTCGCCCAGCAAGAGACCCAGTACTTC.

The DNA for the CDR3 is TGTGCCAGCAGCAAAGAGTCGAGGGGGCTTGCGGTCAATGAGCAGTTCTTC. It codes for CASSKESRGLAVNEQFF. The chain is built from TRBV21-1 and TRBJ2-1; whether TRBD1, the table's D call, matches the DNA was not checked. TRBV21-1 is designated a pseudogene. The length of the CDR3 is 17 residues.

The V gene is TRBV6-5, the J gene TRBJ1-2, with TRBD1 matching over 7 bases. CDR3 length: 14 residues. The germline V gene encodes CDR1 MNHEY and CDR2 SVGAGI. After removal of 2 bases from V and 2 bases from J, the junction contained 2 bases not matched to a gene. As DNA, the CDR3 is TGTGCCAGCAGTTACGCAGGGGGAAACTATGGCTACACCTTC. Translation gives CASSYAGGNYGYTF.

V is TRBV5-6 and J is TRBJ2-2; tentative D call: TRBD1 (6 bases). Per the germline V gene, CDR1 is SGHDT and CDR2 is YYEEEE. The CDR3 is made up of 17 amino acids. Trimming pared 1 base from V and 5 bases from J, leaving 18 bases between. The CDR3 bases are TGTGCCAGCAGCTTGATGCTTGGGGGCTATGATACCGGGGAGCTGTTTTTT. Amino acid sequence: CASSLMLGGYDTGELFF.

The rearrangement joins TRBV18 to TRBJ2-7; TRBD2 matches at 9 bases. In germline, CDR1 is KGHSH, CDR2 LQKENI. The J segment lost 4 bases and the V segment lost 2 bases, leaving 6 bases of the junction unmatched. The CDR3 length is 15 residues. The CDR3 DNA is TGTGCCAGCTCACCAAATCTAGCGGGGCCTTACGAGCAGTACTTC. This sequence encodes CASSPNLAGPYEQYF.

The rearrangement joins TRBV5-1 to TRBJ1-6, with 7 bases fitting TRBD1. Germline CDR1 reads SGHRS; CDR2 reads YFSETQ. J lost 7 bases, V lost 2 bases, and 12 bases had no gene match. CDR3 length: 17 amino acids. The CDR3 spells CASSLSGTVAPNSPLHF. DNA for the CDR3: TGCGCCAGCAGCTTATCCGGGACAGTTGCTCCAAATTCACCCCTCCACTTT. The complete variable domain, with remaining parts taken from reference TRBV5-1 and TRBJ1-6, reads KAGVTQTPRYLIKTRGQQVTLSCSPISGHRSVSWYQQTPGQGLQFLFEYFSETQRNKGNFPGRFSGRQFSNSRSEMNVSTLELGDSALYLCASSLSGTVAPNSPLHFGNGTRLTVT.

The chain uses TRBV4-3 and TRBJ2-1; D remains ambiguous. The length of the CDR3 is 13 residues. Germline V gene data show CDR1 as LGHNA and CDR2 as YSLEER. V dropped 0 bases and J dropped 6 bases, with 6 bases sitting between them. CDR3 sequence (DNA): TGCGCCAGCAGCCAAGATCAATCCAATGAGCAGTTCTTC. Encoded protein: CASSQDQSNEQFF.

This clone was recorded once. V is TRBV19 and J is TRBJ2-1; D gene unclear. Per germline, CDR1 LNHDA and CDR2 SQIVND (reference sequence). The CDR3 length is 14 residues. The germline V and J ends were trimmed by 3 bases and 0 bases, with 6 bases remaining between them. Written as DNA, the CDR3 is TGTGCCAGTAGTATCCCCGGCTCCTACAATGAGCAGTTCTTC. Translated: CASSIPGSYNEQFF.

The rearrangement links TRBV5-1 to TRBJ1-6; 7 nucleotides line up with TRBD1. Germline values: CDR1 SGHRS, CDR2 YFSETQ. Trimming removed 5 bases from V and 8 bases from J; junction bases left unmatched: 10. The CDR3 length is 15 residues. The CDR3 is CASREEGASYSPLHF. DNA for the CDR3: TGCGCCAGCAGGGAAGAGGGGGCTTCATATTCACCCCTCCACTTT. Full variable domain (missing parts from reference TRBV5-1 and TRBJ1-6): KAGVTQTPRYLIKTRGQQVTLSCSPISGHRSVSWYQQTPGQGLQFLFEYFSETQRNKGNFPGRFSGRQFSNSRSEMNVSTLELGDSALYLCASREEGASYSPLHFGNGTRLTVT.

The chain recombines TRBV6-5 with TRBJ1-1; the D is unclear. The V end lost 7 bases, the J end lost 4 bases, and 13 bases lay between the germline ends. The CDR3 spans 13 residues. Per the germline V gene, CDR1 is MNHEY and CDR2 is SVGAGI. The CDR3 region has the DNA TGTGCCAGCATCCCCCTGGCAGGCACTGAAGCTTTCTTT. Protein product: CASIPLAGTEAFF.

This sequence joins TRBV27 and TRBJ1-5, with 7 bases aligning to TRBD1. CDR1 MNHEY and CDR2 SMNVEV come from the germline V gene (reference sequence). This CDR3 contains 14 residues. With 3 bases clipped from V and 5 bases from J, the junction kept 4 bases outside the gene matches. This chain's CDR3 is CASSFTGVYQPQHF. The CDR3 nucleotides read TGTGCCAGCAGTTTCACAGGGGTGTATCAGCCCCAGCATTTT.

V and J are TRBV3-1 (or the pseudogene TRBV3-2) and TRBJ1-1; 8 bases agree with TRBD1. CDR3 size: 20 residues. Unmatched junction bases numbered 16, after V lost 1 base and J lost 0 bases. Germline loops: CDR1 LGHDT, CDR2 YNNKEL (reference sequence). The CDR3 DNA reads TGTGCCAGCAGCCAAGTTGCAACCAAAGGGCGGACAGGGCTGAACACTGAAGCTTTCTTT. Amino acid sequence: CASSQVATKGRTGLNTEAFF.

CDR3 protein: CASSLRRSAGFYGYTF. Here the CDR3 DNA reads TGTGCCAGTAGTCTCCGCCGTAGCGCCGGGTTCTATGGCTACACCTTC. The rearrangement uses TRBV19 and TRBJ1-2; no clear D. Germline V gives CDR1 LNHDA, CDR2 SQIVND (reference sequence). The CDR3 length is 16 residues. V was pared by 5 bases and J by 4 bases, with 20 bases between.

This clone was recorded only once. This rearrangement joins TRBV5-1 to TRBJ2-2; 9 bases match TRBD1. CDR3 length equals 16 residues. Germline CDR1 is SGHRS and CDR2 is YFSETQ. With V trimmed by 0 bases and J by 1 base, 1 base remained unmatched. The CDR3 region has the DNA TGCGCCAGCAGCTTGGGGGGACAGGGGAACACCGGGGAGCTGTTTTTT. Its protein is CASSLGGQGNTGELFF.

This sequence joins TRBV18 and TRBJ2-5; the D gene is possibly TRBD1 (6 bases). Germline CDR1 reads KGHSH; CDR2 reads LQKENI. This CDR3 is built from 15 residues. Trimming took 3 bases from V and 10 from J, leaving 21 bases between them. Here the CDR3 DNA reads TGTGCCAGCTCACCCCCAGGGACACCCGGCAGGGACCAGTACTTC. Encoded protein: CASSPPGTPGRDQYF.

The V call is TRBV4-2, the J call TRBJ1-2; D unclear. The germline V gene has CDR1 LGHNA and CDR2 YNFKEQ. V was pared by 1 base and J by 13 bases, with 16 bases between. This CDR3 is 13 amino acids long. The CDR3 region has the DNA TGTGCCAGCAGCCAAGGACTCTTTGGTGGTTGCACCTTC. Protein product: CASSQGLFGGCTF.

V is TRBV24-1 and J is TRBJ2-1; 11 nucleotides agree with TRBD2. CDR3 length: 15 amino acids. The germline V gene has CDR1 KGHDR and CDR2 SFDVKD. Trimming removed 9 bases from V and 4 bases from J; junction bases left unmatched: 7. The CDR3 loop reads CATAETSGDYNEQFF. The CDR3 DNA is TGTGCCACCGCTGAGACTAGCGGGGATTACAATGAGCAGTTCTTC.

The chain couples TRBV15 to TRBJ2-7, with 9 nucleotides matching TRBD1. The V gene's germline CDR1 is LNHNV and CDR2 YYDKDF (reference sequence). Trimming removed 6 bases from V and 0 bases from J; junction bases left unmatched: 3. The CDR3 has 14 residues. In DNA form, the CDR3 reads TGTGCCACCAGACCGGACAGGGGCTCCTACGAGCAGTACTTC. Translation gives CATRPDRGSYEQYF. Together with reference TRBV15 and TRBJ2-7, the CDR3 gives the full variable domain: DAMVIQNPRYQVTQFGKPVTLSCSQTLNHNVMYWYQQKSSQAPKLLFHYYDKDFNNEADTPDNFQSRRPNTSFCFLDIRSPGLGDTAMYLCATRPDRGSYEQYFGPGTRLTVT.